These T cell receptor beta chains were read from a single sample in a study of shared clonotypes between healthy human individuals. Method: immunoSEQ multiplex PCR; TCRdb's copy keeps in-frame clones and lacks some. Here the sample spans approximately 1,500,000 clones, roughly 97% being singletons. The specimen sequenced was naive CD4+ T cells sorted from blood. These receptors all come from a young man in good health. CDR3s include the opening cysteine and the closing phenylalanine or tryptophan. Each record gives: J gene, D gene, clone size, V gene, CDR3 DNA, CDR3 protein. A D gene is named only where the DNA matches it firmly. Clone size appears in some rows only: once, few, many, or a class for an expanded clone.

TRBJ2-7 - - TRBV10-2 TGCGCCAGCGCTCCAGTCTCCTACGAGCAGTACTTC CASAPVSYEQYF
TRBJ2-5 TRBD2 - TRBV19 TGTGCCAGTAGCCGGGGACTAGCGGGAGTGGAGACCCAGTACTTC CASSRGLAGVETQYF
TRBJ2-5 - once TRBV27 TGTGCCAGCAGTTTATCGAGAAGCGGGCAGGGGAAGAGGGGGACCCAGTACTTC CASSLSRSGQGKRGTQYF
TRBJ2-7 TRBD2 - TRBV9 TGTGCCAGCAGCGTCCTGGCGGGAGGGCCTGGCGAGCAGTACTTC CASSVLAGGPGEQYF
TRBJ2-1 TRBD2 - TRBV11-2 TGTGCCAGCAGCCGCATCTGGACTAGCGGGATAAATGAGCAGTTCTTC CASSRIWTSGINEQFF
TRBJ1-5 - - TRBV2 TGTGCCAGCAGAAGCCCCGTTAGCAATCAGCCCCAGCATTTT CASRSPVSNQPQHF
TRBJ2-5 TRBD1 - TRBV9 TGTGCCAGCAGCGGACAGGGAACTGAAGAAGAGACCCAGTACTTC CASSGQGTEEETQYF
TRBJ2-5 - once TRBV29-1 TGCAGCGTTGAATTGGGGGGCGGAGGGGAGACCCAGTACTTC CSVELGGGGETQYF
TRBJ2-5 TRBD1 few TRBV7-8 TGTGCCAGCGATGGCCGGACAGGGGAAGAGACCCAGTACTTC CASDGRTGEETQYF
TRBJ1-4 - - TRBV29-1 TGCAGCGTCGTCACCTCGGGGATAGGTAATGAAAAACTGTTTTTT CSVVTSGIGNEKLFF
TRBJ2-5 - - TRBV28 TGTGCCAGCAGTTTATCCCAGGGAGAGACCCAGTACTTC CASSLSQGETQYF
TRBJ2-7 - - TRBV25-1 TGTGCCAGCAGTGAATGGAGTCCTCCCTACGAGCAGTACTTC CASSEWSPPYEQYF
TRBJ2-2 TRBD1 - TRBV15 TGTGCCACCAGCTCAGGGGGCCGCGACACCGGGGAGCTGTTTTTT CATSSGGRDTGELFF
TRBJ2-7 - - TRBV2 TGTGCCAGCAAGTTAACGGGGGGCTCCTCCTACGAGCAGTACTTC CASKLTGGSSYEQYF
TRBJ2-2 - - TRBV18 TGTGCCAGCTCACCATCGCAGGCAGGGGCCGGGGAGCTGTTTTTT CASSPSQAGAGELFF
TRBJ1-2 - - TRBV6-1 TGTGCCAGCCGATCGACAGGAGGGAACTATGGCTACACCTTC CASRSTGGNYGYTF
TRBJ2-5 TRBD2 - TRBV9 TGTGCCAGCAGCGTAGAAGCGGGAGGCCGGGAGACCCAGTACTTC CASSVEAGGRETQYF
TRBJ1-1 - - TRBV5-1 TGCGCCAGCAGGAGGACAACGGAAGCTTTCTTT CASRRTTEAFF
TRBJ2-2 - once TRBV6-5 TGTGCCAGCAGTTGGGGGGACCGGACGTATACCGGGGAGCTGTTTTTT CASSWGDRTYTGELFF
TRBJ2-1 - once TRBV2 TGTGCCAGCAGCCTGCTTGAGTTAGCGGCGAGGAATGAGCAGTTCTTC CASSLLELAARNEQFF
TRBJ2-7 - - TRBV5-8 TGTGCCAGCAGCCAGAAAAATAGGACTTTCCGGTGGAGGTACTTC CASSQKNRTFRWRYF
TRBJ2-3 TRBD2 once TRBV10-3 TGTGCCACGGGACTAGCGGGAGAGACAGATACGCAGTATTTT CATGLAGETDTQYF
TRBJ2-7 - - TRBV28 TGTGCCAGCAGAACAGCGCCCCAGGTCGAGCAGTACTTC CASRTAPQVEQYF
TRBJ1-3 - - TRBV18 TGTGCCAGCTCACCATTCCGACAGCATTATGGAAACACCATATATTTT CASSPFRQHYGNTIYF
TRBJ2-5 - - TRBV5-1 TGCGCCAGCAGCTTGGGGCATCTCGAGACCCAGTACTTC CASSLGHLETQYF
TRBJ2-1 - once TRBV4-2 TGTGCCAGCAGCCAAGATCCGGTTAGCTCCTACAATGAGCAGTTCTTC CASSQDPVSSYNEQFF
TRBJ2-7 TRBD2 once TRBV7-9 TGTGCCAGCAGCTGGACTAGCGGGATGGTCGAGCAGTACTTC CASSWTSGMVEQYF